In this sample, the clone carrying this TCR beta chain turned up a few times. Its antigen is not identified. CDR3 length equals 15 residues. CDR1 is SGHVS, CDR2 FNYEAQ, per germline. Trimming cost V 0 bases and J 7 bases; bases outside gene matches: 4. The entry originates in a study of T-cell memory formation after mild COVID-19. In the study overall: In these data, TCR clusters were largely donor specific. General study results and limits: Researchers found some responding clones in pre-infection memory, a sign that cross-reactive memory joined. Shrinking CD4+ clones were chiefly CM and EM; CD8+ ones were chiefly EMRA. CD4/CD8 balance characterized clones contracting day 15 to 85, and CD4+ skew characterized later expanders.

From the 5' RACE reads, TCRdb called clonotypes with MiXCR, one entry per CDR3 protein. This sample has fewer than 150,000 distinct CDR3 sequences, with 22% found just once. V and J are TRBV7-6 and TRBJ2-1; TRBD2 matches 9 bases. This clonotype was sampled from a man aged 18 to 29 who had mild COVID-19 (a few samples of this study predate the infection). Cell type and time point are not known. Material for sequencing was PBMCs or a T cell subset sorted from them (not recorded which). In DNA form, the CDR3 reads TGTGCCAGCAGCTTAGCAGCGGGGGGCCCAAATGAGCAGTTCTTC. Its translation: CASSLAAGGPNEQFF. Based on the CDR3 plus reference TRBV7-6 and TRBJ2-1, the full variable domain is GAGVSQSPRYKVTKRGQDVALRCDPISGHVSLYWYRQALGQGPEFLTYFNYEAQQDKSGLPNDRFSAERPEGSISTLTIQRTEQRDSAMYRCASSLAAGGPNEQFFGPGTRLTVL.